This T cell receptor beta chain was identified during a study of CD8 T cells in ankylosing spondylitis. Regarding the study as a whole: Matched ankylosing spondylitis synovial fluid reportedly contained a significantly enriched population of disease-linked clones. Blood from ankylosing spondylitis patients appeared to carry a characteristic roughly 8-variant TCR beta motif.

For this clonotype: Antigen specificity is unknown.

The V gene's germline CDR1 is LNHNV and CDR2 YYDKDF (reference sequence). Trimming cost V 0 bases and J 0 bases, with 6 bases left between them. The CDR3 is 15 amino acids. TCRdb ran MiXCR on the 5' RACE reads and lists one entry per CDR3 protein. The sample includes some 140,000 distinct CDR3 sequences, approximately 7.4% seen only once; the top ten take approximately 13%. The TCR originated in a female donor with ankylosing spondylitis or in good health (not recorded which). Sequenced: blood, either unsorted or a sorted T cell fraction (not recorded which). The V gene is TRBV15, the J gene TRBJ1-5, with unresolved D. The CDR3 sequence is CATSRDTISNQPQHF. The CDR3 nucleotides are TGTGCCACCAGCAGAGATACCATTAGCAATCAGCCCCAGCATTTT. Based on the CDR3 plus reference TRBV15 and TRBJ1-5, the full variable domain is DAMVIQNPRYQVTQFGKPVTLSCSQTLNHNVMYWYQQKSSQAPKLLFHYYDKDFNNEADTPDNFQSRRPNTSFCFLDIRSPGLGDTAMYLCATSRDTISNQPQHFGDGTRLSIL.